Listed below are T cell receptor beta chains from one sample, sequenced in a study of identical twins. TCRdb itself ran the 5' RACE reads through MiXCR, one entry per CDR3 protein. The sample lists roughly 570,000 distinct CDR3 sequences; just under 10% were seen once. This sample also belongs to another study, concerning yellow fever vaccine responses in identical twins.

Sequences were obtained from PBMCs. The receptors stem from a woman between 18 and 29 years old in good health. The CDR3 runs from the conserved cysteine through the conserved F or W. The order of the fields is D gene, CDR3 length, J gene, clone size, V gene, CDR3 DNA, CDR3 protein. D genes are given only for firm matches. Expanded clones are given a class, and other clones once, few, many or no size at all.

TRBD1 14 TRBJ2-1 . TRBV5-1 TGCGCCAGCAGCGCGACAGGGAATGGCAATGAGCAGTTCTTC CASSATGNGNEQFF
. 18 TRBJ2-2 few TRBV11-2 TGTGCCAGCAGCTTAGATAAAAGATCCGCGGGTGGGTCCGGGGAGCTGTTTTTT CASSLDKRSAGGSGELFF
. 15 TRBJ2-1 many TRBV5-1 TGCGCCAGCAGCTTTCGGGGGGCTATAGAAGATGAGCAGTTCTTC CASSFRGAIEDEQFF
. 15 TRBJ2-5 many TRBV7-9 TGTGCCAGCAGCTTCCGTGCTAGCGAGGGAGAGACCCAGTACTTC CASSFRASEGETQYF
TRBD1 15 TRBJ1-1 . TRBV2 TGTGCCAGCGGGTGGGACAGGGGGATTGCTACTGAAGCTTTCTTT CASGWDRGIATEAFF
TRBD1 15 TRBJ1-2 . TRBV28 TGTGCCAGCAGTTTAATGGGACAGGGGGCAGAGGGCTACACCTTC CASSLMGQGAEGYTF
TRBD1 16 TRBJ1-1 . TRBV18 TGTGCCAGCTCACCCGACAGGGTAGGCGGGGTCCCTGAAGCTTCCTTT CASSPDRVGGVPEASF
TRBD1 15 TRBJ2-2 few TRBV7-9 TGTGCCAGCAGCTCCGGACAGGGGGCCGCCGGGGAGCTGTTTTTT CASSSGQGAAGELFF
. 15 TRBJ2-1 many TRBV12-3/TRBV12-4 TGTGCCAGCAGTTTAAACGAGAGGCCGAACAATGAGCAGTTCTTC CASSLNERPNNEQFF
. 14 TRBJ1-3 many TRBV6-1 TGTGCCAGCAGTCAGCGGGACACCGGAAACACCATATATTTT CASSQRDTGNTIYF
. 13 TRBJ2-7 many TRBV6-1 TGTGCCAGCAGTGAATGGGCAGTTTACGAGCAGTACTTC CASSEWAVYEQYF
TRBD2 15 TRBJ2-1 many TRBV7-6 TGTGCCAGCAGCACCCGGACTAGCGGAGACAATGAGCAGTTCTTC CASSTRTSGDNEQFF
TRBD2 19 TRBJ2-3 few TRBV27 TGTGCCAGCAGTTTAGGCGTTGGACTAGCGGGCCTAAGCACAGATACGCAGTATTTT CASSLGVGLAGLSTDTQYF
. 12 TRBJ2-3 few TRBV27 TGTGCCAGCAGCTGGGGTCCAGATACGCAGTATTTT CASSWGPDTQYF
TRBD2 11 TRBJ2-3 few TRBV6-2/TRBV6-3 TGTGCCAGCAGTGCGGGACTAGTTTTCTCCTTT CASSAGLVFSF
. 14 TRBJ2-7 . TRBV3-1 TGTGCCAGCAGCCTCCAGGGGCCGGCCTACGAGCAGTACTTC CASSLQGPAYEQYF
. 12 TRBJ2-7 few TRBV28 TGTGCCAGCAGACAAACAGGGTTCGAGCAGTACTTC CASRQTGFEQYF
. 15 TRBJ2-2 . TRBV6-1 TGTGCCAGCGGAAGATCTAACACGCTTAACGGGGAGCTGTTTTTT CASGRSNTLNGELFF
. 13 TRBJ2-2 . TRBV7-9 TGTGCCGAAATGTGGGTTTCTACCGGGGAGCTGTTTTTT CAEMWVSTGELFF
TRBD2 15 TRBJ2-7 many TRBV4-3 TGCGCCAGCAGCCAAACTAGCGGGGGGGAATACGAGCAGTACTTC CASSQTSGGEYEQYF
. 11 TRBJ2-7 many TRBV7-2 TGTGCCAGCAGCTCCCCCCTCGAGCAGTACTTC CASSSPLEQYF
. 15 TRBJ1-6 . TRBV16 TGTGCCAGCAGCGTAAACAGGGAGGGGAATTCACCCCTCCACTTT CASSVNREGNSPLHF
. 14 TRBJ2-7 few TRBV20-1 TGCAGTGCTACAAGTACGGGGGGCCACTACGAGCAGTACTTC CSATSTGGHYEQYF
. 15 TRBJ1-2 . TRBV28 TGTGCCAGCAGTTTTGGAGACGTCGTAACTGGTGGCTACACCTTC CASSFGDVVTGGYTF
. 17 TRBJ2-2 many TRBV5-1 TGCGCCAGCAGCTTTGTCTCGGGGGCTTGGAACACCGGGGAGCTGTTTTTT CASSFVSGAWNTGELFF
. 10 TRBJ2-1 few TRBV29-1 TGCAGCGTTTATGGGATTGAGCAGTTCTTC CSVYGIEQFF
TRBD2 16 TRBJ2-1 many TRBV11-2 TGTGCCAGCAGCTCTGAGTGGGGAGGGGTAAACAATGAGCAGTTCTTC CASSSEWGGVNNEQFF
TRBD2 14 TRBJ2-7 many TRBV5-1 TGCGCCAGCAGCTCCGTGACTAGCTCTTACGAGCAGTACTTC CASSSVTSSYEQYF
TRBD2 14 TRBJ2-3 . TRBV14 TGTGCCAGCAGCCAGTTACTAGCGGCAGATACGCAGTATTTT CASSQLLAADTQYF
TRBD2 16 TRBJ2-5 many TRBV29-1 TGCAGCGTAACTGTAGGCCTAGCGGGGGCACAAGAGACCCAGTACTTC CSVTVGLAGAQETQYF
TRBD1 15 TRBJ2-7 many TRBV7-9 TGTGCCAGCAGCTCCTTGACAGGGAGCTCCTACGAGCAGTACTTC CASSSLTGSSYEQYF
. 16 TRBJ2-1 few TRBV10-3 TGTGCCATCGGGGTCTCAGACAGACAGACAAATAATGAGCAGTTCTTC CAIGVSDRQTNNEQFF
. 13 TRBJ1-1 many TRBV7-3 TGTGCCAGCAGCTTAACTCGTGAACACGAAGCTTTCTTT CASSLTREHEAFF
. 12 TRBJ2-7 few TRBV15 TGTGCCACCAGCAGAGACACCGGTTCCCCGTACTTC CATSRDTGSPYF